This T cell receptor beta chain comes out of a study of T cell responses to AZD1222 COVID-19 vaccine. Study results and limitations: White British ancestry dominated among donors, who included more females, and clonal diversity was possibly underestimated.

The CDR3 is made up of 17 amino acids. Germline CDR1 and CDR2: LGHDT and YNNKEL (reference sequence). The trim removed 2 bases at V and 4 bases at J, leaving 8 bases unmatched. The data were produced by immunoSEQ multiplex PCR, yet TCRdb's version contains in-frame clones alone and is incomplete. The sample includes roughly 100,000 clones, roughly 84% of them seen just once. This clone was detected once. Antigen unknown. The gene calls are TRBV3-1 (or the pseudogene TRBV3-2) and TRBJ2-3; 11 nucleotides align to TRBD2. This material consisted of peripheral blood, taken on day 0 of AZD1222 vaccination. This clonotype originated in an adult in good health. The CDR3 nucleotides are TGTGCCAGCAGCCAAAGTAGCGGGGGGGCTCGCTCAGATACGCAGTATTTT. Residues: CASSQSSGGARSDTQYF.